These 5 T cell receptor beta chains originate from one sample sequenced in a study of blood T cells in healthy people across ages. PCR was performed a second time for roughly 7 to 12 cycles using a sample-barcoded 5' primer and a J-beta primer mix. TCRdb ran MiXCR on the 5' RACE reads and lists one entry per CDR3 protein. The sample yields 700,000 to 900,000 distinct CDR3 sequences, approximately 55% seen once. Sequencing input: blood. The receptors were sampled from a man older than 75 in good health.

The rearrangement uses TRBV18 and TRBJ2-7; 9 bases agree with TRBD1. CDR3 length: 15 amino acids. V lost 5 bases to trimming and J lost 5 bases; unmatched junction nucleotides: 10. Germline assignment: CDR1 KGHSH and CDR2 LQKENI. The CDR3 coding sequence is TGTGCCAGCTCATTACCGGGACAGGGAGGAAACGAGCAGTACTTC. Translating it yields CASSLPGQGGNEQYF. The full variable domain, in which reference TRBV18 and TRBJ2-7 provide the parts outside the CDR3, is NAGVMQNPRHLVRRRGQEARLRCSPMKGHSHVYWYRQLPEEGLKFMVYLQKENIIDESGMPKERFSAEFPKEGPSILRIQQVVRGDSAAYFCASSLPGQGGNEQYFGPGTRLTVT.

The chain couples TRBV3-1 to TRBJ1-4; 8 nucleotides agree with TRBD1. This CDR3 comprises 16 residues. Germline CDR1 LGHDT, CDR2 YNNKEL (reference sequence). V shed 5 bases, J shed 8 bases, and the junction held 13 bases outside the gene matches. The CDR3 coding sequence is TGTGCCAGCAGCTACTACCGACAGGGGACTGGGGAAAAACTGTTTTTT. This codes for CASSYYRQGTGEKLFF.

This rearrangement joins TRBV7-2 to TRBJ2-1; D not resolved. Trimming removed 3 bases at V and 4 bases at J, with 10 bases between. This CDR3 has 14 residues. CDR1 SGHTA and CDR2 FQGNSA come from the germline V gene. The CDR3, as DNA: TGTGCCAGCAGCTTGGCTACCCCTTACAATGAGCAGTTCTTC. Translation: CASSLATPYNEQFF. The variable domain in full, with the rest retrieved from reference TRBV7-2 and TRBJ2-1, is GAGVSQSPSNKVTEKGKDVELRCDPISGHTALYWYRQSLGQGLEFLIYFQGNSAPDKSGLPSDRFSAERTGGSVSTLTIQRTQQEDSAVYLCASSLATPYNEQFFGPGTRLTVL.

The rearrangement uses TRBV20-1 and TRBJ2-5; D is undetermined. The J call may be in error: the DNA end matches TRBJ2-7 better. The CDR3 is made up of 16 amino acids. Germline CDR1 is DFQATT and CDR2 is SNEGSKA (reference sequence). As DNA, the CDR3 is TGCAGTGCTAGAGATCGACGTGGACGGGCGCCTAGCGAGCAGTACTTC. It is translated as CSARDRRGRAPSEQYF.

This clonotype has just a few counts. V usage is TRBV20-1 and J usage is TRBJ2-3, with D possibly being TRBD1 (6 bases). Trimming stripped 6 bases from V and 2 bases from J, with 12 bases between. There are 13 residues in the CDR3. CDR1 and CDR2 (germline): DFQATT, SNEGSKA (reference sequence). The CDR3 DNA reads as TGCAGTGCCCGACAGGTTCCCACAGATACGCAGTATTTT. This translates into CSARQVPTDTQYF.